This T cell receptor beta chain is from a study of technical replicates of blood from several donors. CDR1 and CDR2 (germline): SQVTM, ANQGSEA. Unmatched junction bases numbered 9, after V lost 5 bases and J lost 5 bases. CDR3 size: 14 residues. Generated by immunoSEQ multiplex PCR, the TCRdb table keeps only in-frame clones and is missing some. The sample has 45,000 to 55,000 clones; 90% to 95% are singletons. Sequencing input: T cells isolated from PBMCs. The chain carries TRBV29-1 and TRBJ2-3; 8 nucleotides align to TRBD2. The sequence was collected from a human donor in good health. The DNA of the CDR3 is TGCAGCGTTCTCCAAGCGGGAGTGCGAGATACGCAGTATTTT. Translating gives CSVLQAGVRDTQYF.